A single sample is the source of the 6 T cell receptor beta chains below, sequenced in a study of shared clonotypes between healthy human individuals. Method: immunoSEQ multiplex PCR; TCRdb's copy keeps in-frame clones and lacks some. The repertoire holds around 550,000 clones, with about 96% as singletons. The source material was naive CD4+ T cells sorted from blood. Sample subset: CD45RA+ positively selected. These receptor sequences come from a young woman in good health.

This clone was detected once. The chain combines TRBV18 with TRBJ1-5; a possible D gene is TRBD1 (6 bases). Trimming stripped 5 bases from V and 6 bases from J, with 17 bases between. CDR1 and CDR2 from the germline V gene are KGHSH and LQKENI. The CDR3 length is 15 residues. This CDR3 is CASSKQGGGSQPQHF. The CDR3 DNA reads as TGTGCCAGCTCAAAACAGGGCGGGGGCAGTCAGCCCCAGCATTTT.

The V gene is TRBV19, the J gene TRBJ2-3, with D possibly matching TRBD2 (6 bases). The CDR3 has 14 amino acids. Germline V gives CDR1 LNHDA, CDR2 SQIVND (reference sequence). Trimming took 5 bases from V and 5 from J, leaving 14 bases between them. The CDR3 protein is CASSSPGAKDTQYF. CDR3 in DNA: TGTGCCAGTAGTTCACCGGGAGCCAAAGATACGCAGTATTTT.

The chain combines TRBV4-1 with TRBJ1-2, with a weak D call TRBD1 (6 bases). Looked up from germline, CDR1 is MGHRA and CDR2 is YSYEKL. The CDR3 spans 17 residues. The V end was cut by 1 base, the J end by 0 bases, with 15 bases between. The CDR3 is CASSQALTGLTNYGYTF. The CDR3 nucleotides are TGCGCCAGCAGCCAAGCTCTGACAGGCCTCACTAACTATGGCTACACCTTC.

In its sample, this clone was seen once. The V and J genes are TRBV7-4 and TRBJ2-7; 12 nucleotides line up with TRBD2. The CDR3 runs to 15 residues. CDR1 and CDR2 (germline): SGHVT, SQSDAQ. V lost 6 bases and J lost 6; bases outside the gene matches: 9. The DNA of the CDR3 is TGTGCCAGCAGTTATCTACTAGCGGGAGGAGGCGAGCAGTACTTC. Translating it yields CASSYLLAGGGEQYF.

The chain carries TRBV5-1 and TRBJ2-7, with D possibly TRBD1 on 6 matching bases. This CDR3 has 15 amino acids. CDR1 and CDR2 from the germline V gene are SGHRS and YFSETQ. Trimming took off 4 bases at V and 6 bases at J, with 20 bases between the two ends. Here the CDR3 DNA reads TGCGCCAGCAGCCCCGGACAGCCACTACAGGGCGAGCAGTACTTC. Translation gives CASSPGQPLQGEQYF.

The genes are TRBV29-1 and TRBJ1-3; D uncertain. Germline values: CDR1 SQVTM, CDR2 ANQGSEA. V was shortened by 0 bases and J by 9 bases, with 12 bases between the two germline ends. The length of the CDR3 is 13 residues. CDR3 sequence reads: CSVEESPGGTIYF. DNA of the CDR3: TGCAGCGTTGAAGAGTCGCCCGGAGGCACCATATATTTT.